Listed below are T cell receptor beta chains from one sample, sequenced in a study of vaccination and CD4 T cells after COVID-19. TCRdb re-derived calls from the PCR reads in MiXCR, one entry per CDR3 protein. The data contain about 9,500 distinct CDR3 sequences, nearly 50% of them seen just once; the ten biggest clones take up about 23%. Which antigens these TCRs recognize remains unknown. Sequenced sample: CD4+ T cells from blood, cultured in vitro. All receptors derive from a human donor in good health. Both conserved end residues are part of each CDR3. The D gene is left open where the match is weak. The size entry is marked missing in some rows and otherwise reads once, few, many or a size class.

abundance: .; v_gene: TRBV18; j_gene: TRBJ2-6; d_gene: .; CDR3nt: TGTGCCAGCTCACCACCAGGGGAAGGGGTTGGGGCCAACGTCCTGACTTTC; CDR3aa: CASSPPGEGVGANVLTF
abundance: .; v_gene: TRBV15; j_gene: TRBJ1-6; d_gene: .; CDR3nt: TGTGCCGTACAGGGAGGGAATTCACCCCTCCACTTT; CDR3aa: CAVQGGNSPLHF
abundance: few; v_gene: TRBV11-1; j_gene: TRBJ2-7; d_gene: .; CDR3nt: TGTGCCAGCAGCTACCGGGACATTCATTCCTACGAGCAGTACTTC; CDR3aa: CASSYRDIHSYEQYF
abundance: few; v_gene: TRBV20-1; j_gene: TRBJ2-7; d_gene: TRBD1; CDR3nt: TGCAGTGCCGTAAGACAGGGGGGCGAGCAGTACTTC; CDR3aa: CSAVRQGGEQYF
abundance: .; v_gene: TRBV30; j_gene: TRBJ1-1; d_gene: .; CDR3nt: TGTGCCTGGAACTTGAAAGCGGGGGGTAACACTGAAGCTTTCTTT; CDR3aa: CAWNLKAGGNTEAFF
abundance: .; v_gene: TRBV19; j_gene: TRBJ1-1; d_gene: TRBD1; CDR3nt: TGTGCCAGTAGGACGACAGGGGTGAACACTGAAGCTTTCTTT; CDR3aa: CASRTTGVNTEAFF
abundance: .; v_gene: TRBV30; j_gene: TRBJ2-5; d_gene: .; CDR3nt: TGTGCCTGGAGATCCCTCCCCGGGAGAGAGACCCAGTACTTC; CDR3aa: CAWRSLPGRETQYF
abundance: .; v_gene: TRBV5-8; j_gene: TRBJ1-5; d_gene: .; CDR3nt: TGTGCCAGCAGTAGCCCTTGGGGTTTCGACAATCAGCCCCAGCATTTT; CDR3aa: CASSSPWGFDNQPQHF
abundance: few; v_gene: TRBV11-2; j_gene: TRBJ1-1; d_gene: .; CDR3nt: TGTGCCAGCAGCTTAGGTGTGCCTGAAGCTTTCTTT; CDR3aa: CASSLGVPEAFF
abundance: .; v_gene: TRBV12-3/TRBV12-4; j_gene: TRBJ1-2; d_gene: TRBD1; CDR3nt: TGTGCCAGCACCGCAGACAGGGTGGGAGGCTACACCTTC; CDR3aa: CASTADRVGGYTF
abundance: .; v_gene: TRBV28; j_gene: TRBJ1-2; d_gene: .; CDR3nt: TGTGCCAGCAGACCTGACACGGGGGGCGGTGGCTACACCTTC; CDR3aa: CASRPDTGGGGYTF
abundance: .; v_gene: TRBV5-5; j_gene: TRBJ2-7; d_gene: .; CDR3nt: TGTGCCAGCAGCTTAGGGGGGACAGCAATGTACGAGCAGTACTTC; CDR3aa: CASSLGGTAMYEQYF
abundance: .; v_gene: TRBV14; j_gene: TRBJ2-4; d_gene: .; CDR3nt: TGTGCCAGCAGCCAAGCCACTTGGACAGCCAAAAACATTCAGTACTTC; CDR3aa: CASSQATWTAKNIQYF
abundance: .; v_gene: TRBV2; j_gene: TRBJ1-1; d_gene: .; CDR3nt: TGTGCCGGACGACGGTCCGCGGCCAACACTGAAGCTTTCTTT; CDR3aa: CAGRRSAANTEAFF
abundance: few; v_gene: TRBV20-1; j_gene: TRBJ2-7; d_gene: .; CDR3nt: TGCAGTGCTAGAGAGGGTGTGGGAGGTACCTACGAGCAGTACTTC; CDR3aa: CSAREGVGGTYEQYF
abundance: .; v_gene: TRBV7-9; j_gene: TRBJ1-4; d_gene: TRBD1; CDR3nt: TGTGCCAGCAGTGAGACAGGGGGGAATGAAAAACTGTTTTTT; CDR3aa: CASSETGGNEKLFF
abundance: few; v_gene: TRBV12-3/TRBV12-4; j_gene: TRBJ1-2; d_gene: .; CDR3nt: TGTGCCAGCAGGTTGGGGGGGGGCAACTATGGCTACACCTTC; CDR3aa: CASRLGGGNYGYTF
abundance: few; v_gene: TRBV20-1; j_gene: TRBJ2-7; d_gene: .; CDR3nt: TGCAGTGTCCCAACGGGAAGCTCCTACGAGCAGTACTTC; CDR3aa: CSVPTGSSYEQYF
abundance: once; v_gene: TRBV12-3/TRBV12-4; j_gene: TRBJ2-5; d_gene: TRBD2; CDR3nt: TGTGCCAGCAGTTTCTCAGGGGTAGCGGGACCCTGGGGACAAGAGACCCAGTACTTC; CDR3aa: CASSFSGVAGPWGQETQYF
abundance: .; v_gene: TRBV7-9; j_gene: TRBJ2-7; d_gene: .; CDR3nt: TGTGCCAGCAGCTTAGCGCTAGGTGGCGAGCAGTACTTC; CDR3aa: CASSLALGGEQYF
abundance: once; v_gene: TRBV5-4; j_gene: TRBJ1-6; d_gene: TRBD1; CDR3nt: TGTGCCAGCAGCCGGGACAGGGGAGATTCACCCCTCCACTTT; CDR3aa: CASSRDRGDSPLHF
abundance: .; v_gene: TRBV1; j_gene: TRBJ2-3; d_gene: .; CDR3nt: TGCACCAGCAGCCAACGTGGACTAGCGGGGGGAGCAGCTAGCACAGATACGCAGTATTTT; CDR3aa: CTSSQRGLAGGAASTDTQYF
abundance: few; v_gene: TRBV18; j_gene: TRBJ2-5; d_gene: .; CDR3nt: TGTGCCAGCTCAGCAGTTCAAGAGACCCAGTACTTC; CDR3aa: CASSAVQETQYF
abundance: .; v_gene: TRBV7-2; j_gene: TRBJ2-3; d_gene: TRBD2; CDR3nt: TGTGCCAGCAGCTCCGGACTAGCAAGCACAGATACGCAGTATTTT; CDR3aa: CASSSGLASTDTQYF
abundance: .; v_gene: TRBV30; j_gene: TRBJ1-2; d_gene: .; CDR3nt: TGTGCCTGGAGTGCACCGGGACTCTACTTTAAGGGGGTAGGCTACACCTTC; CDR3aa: CAWSAPGLYFKGVGYTF
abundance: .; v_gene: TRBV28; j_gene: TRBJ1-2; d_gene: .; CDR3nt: TGTGCCAGCAGTTTAATGTTTGGGAATGGCTACACCTTC; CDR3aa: CASSLMFGNGYTF
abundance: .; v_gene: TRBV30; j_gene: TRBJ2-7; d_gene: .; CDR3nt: TGTGCCCGGAAAGACAGCTACGAGCAGTACTTC; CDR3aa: CARKDSYEQYF
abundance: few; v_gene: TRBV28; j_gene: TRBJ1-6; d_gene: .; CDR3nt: TGTGCCAGCAGCCTAGGGGCCTTATCAACTTCACCCCTCCACTTT; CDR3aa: CASSLGALSTSPLHF
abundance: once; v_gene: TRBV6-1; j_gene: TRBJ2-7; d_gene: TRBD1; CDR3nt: TGTGCCAGCAGTGTATTTCCAGGGGGCTCCGAGCAGTACTTC; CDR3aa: CASSVFPGGSEQYF
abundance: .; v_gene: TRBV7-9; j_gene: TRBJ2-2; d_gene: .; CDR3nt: TGTGCCAGCAGCTTAGGAAGCCCCGGGGAGCTGTTTTTT; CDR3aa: CASSLGSPGELFF
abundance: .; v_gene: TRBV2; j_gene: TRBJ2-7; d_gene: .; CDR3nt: TGTGCCAGCAGAGGACTCCGGCTTCGGCAGTACTTC; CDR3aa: CASRGLRLRQYF
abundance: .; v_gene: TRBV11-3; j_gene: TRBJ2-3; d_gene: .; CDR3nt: TGTGCCAGAAACTGGGTCCGTGGCACAGATACGCAGTATTTT; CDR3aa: CARNWVRGTDTQYF
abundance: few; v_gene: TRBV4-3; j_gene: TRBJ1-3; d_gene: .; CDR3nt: TGCGCCAGCAGTCTGGACCCTAACCAACTCTCTGGAAACACCATATATTTT; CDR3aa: CASSLDPNQLSGNTIYF
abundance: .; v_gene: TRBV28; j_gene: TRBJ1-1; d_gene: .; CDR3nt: TGTGCCAGCAGTTTCTGGGGGGCTTCCACTGAAGCTTTCTTT; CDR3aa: CASSFWGASTEAFF
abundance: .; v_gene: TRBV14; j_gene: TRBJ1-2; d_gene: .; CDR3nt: TGTGCCAGCAGCTCGACAGCTAATCACTATGGCTACACCTTC; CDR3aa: CASSSTANHYGYTF
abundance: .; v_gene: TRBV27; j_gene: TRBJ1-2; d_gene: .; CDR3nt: TGTGCCAGCAGTGTGGTGGGGGGGGTCGACTATGGCTACACCTTC; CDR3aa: CASSVVGGVDYGYTF
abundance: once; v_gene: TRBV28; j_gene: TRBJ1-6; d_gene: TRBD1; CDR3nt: TGTGCCAGCAGTTTATCCTCGGGACAGTATAATTCACCCCTCCACTTT; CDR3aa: CASSLSSGQYNSPLHF
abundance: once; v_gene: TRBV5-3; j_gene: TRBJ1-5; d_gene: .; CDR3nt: TGTGCCAGAAGCTCCCCTCAGGGTAACCAGCCCCAGCATTTT; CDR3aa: CARSSPQGNQPQHF
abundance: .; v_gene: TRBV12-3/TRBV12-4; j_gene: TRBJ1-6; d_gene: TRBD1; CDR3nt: TGTGCCAGCAGTCAGGCCGGGACAGGGAGTTCACCCCTCCACTTT; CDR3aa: CASSQAGTGSSPLHF
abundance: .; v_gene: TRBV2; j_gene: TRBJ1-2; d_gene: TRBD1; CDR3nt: TGTGCCAGCAAGATTGGACAGGGAGGCTACACCTTC; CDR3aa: CASKIGQGGYTF
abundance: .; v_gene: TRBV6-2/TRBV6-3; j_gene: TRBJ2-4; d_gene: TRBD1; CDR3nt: TGTGCCAGCAGCCCACAGGGGCGGTCCAAAAACATTCAGTACTTC; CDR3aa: CASSPQGRSKNIQYF
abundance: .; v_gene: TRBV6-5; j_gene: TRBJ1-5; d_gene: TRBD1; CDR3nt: TGTGCCAGCAGTTACTCGGGCAGGGGGCGACAGCCCCAGCATTTT; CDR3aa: CASSYSGRGRQPQHF
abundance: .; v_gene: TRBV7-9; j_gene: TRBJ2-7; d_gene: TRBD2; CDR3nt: TGTGCCAGCAGCATACTAGCGGGTCCGGGTGAGCAGTACTTC; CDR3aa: CASSILAGPGEQYF
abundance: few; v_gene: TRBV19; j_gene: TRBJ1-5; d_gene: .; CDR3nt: TGTGCCAGCAAAATGGAGGGGAGTCAGCCCCAGCATTTT; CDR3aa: CASKMEGSQPQHF
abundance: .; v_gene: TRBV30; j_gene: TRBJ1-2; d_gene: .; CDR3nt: TGTGCCTGGGGGGGGGTTGGCTACACCTTC; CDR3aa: CAWGGVGYTF
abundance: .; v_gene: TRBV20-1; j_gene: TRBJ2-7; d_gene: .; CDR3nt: TGCAGTGCTAGGGTCGTCAACGAGCAGTACTTC; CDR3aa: CSARVVNEQYF
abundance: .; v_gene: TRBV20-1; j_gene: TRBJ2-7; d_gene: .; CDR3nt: TGCAGTGTTCGAGGGGGAGGGGCATACGAGCAGTACTTC; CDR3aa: CSVRGGGAYEQYF
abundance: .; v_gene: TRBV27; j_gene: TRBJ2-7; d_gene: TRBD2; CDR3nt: TGTGCCAGCAGTTCGGGACTAGCGGGAGCTCAAGAGCAGTACTTC; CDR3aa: CASSSGLAGAQEQYF
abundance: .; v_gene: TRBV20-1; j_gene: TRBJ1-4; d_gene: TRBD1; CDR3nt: TGCAGTGTTGCCAGGGGGGAAAAACTGTTTTTT; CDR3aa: CSVARGEKLFF